Listed here are 7 T cell receptor beta chains from one sample, sequenced in a study of blood T cell repertoires in COVID-19. Only in-frame clones appear in the TCRdb table, and some are missing; sequencing was by immunoSEQ multiplex PCR. The data contain roughly 250,000 clones, about 88% of them singletons. The sequencing sample was made of peripheral blood. The origin of the receptors is a woman aged 40-49 years who had recovered from COVID-19.

In its sample, this clone was seen a few times. V and J are TRBV5-5 and TRBJ1-4, with D perhaps matching TRBD1 (5 bases). Germline CDR1 reads SGHKS; CDR2 reads YYEKEE (reference sequence). V lost 2 bases, J lost 8 bases, and 10 bases lay in between. The length of the CDR3 is 13 residues. This chain's CDR3 is CASSFGGIEKLFF. The CDR3, as DNA: TGTGCCAGCAGCTTTGGGGGGATAGAAAAACTGTTTTTT.

V gene TRBV7-2 combines with J gene TRBJ2-4; D is ambiguous. V lost 5 bases and J 2 bases, leaving 19 bases between the germline ends. The CDR3 covers 17 residues. From germline, CDR1 is SGHTA and CDR2 FQGNSA. The CDR3 protein is CASSPRWAVGPKNIQYF. CDR3 nucleotide sequence: TGTGCCAGCAGCCCTCGATGGGCCGTTGGGCCCAAAAACATTCAGTACTTC. The variable domain in full, with the rest retrieved from reference TRBV7-2 and TRBJ2-4, is GAGVSQSPSNKVTEKGKDVELRCDPISGHTALYWYRQSLGQGLEFLIYFQGNSAPDKSGLPSDRFSAERTGGSVSTLTIQRTQQEDSAVYLCASSPRWAVGPKNIQYFGAGTRLSVL.

The chain recombines TRBV19 with TRBJ1-5; D gene unclear. Trimming removed 6 bases from V and 0 bases from J, with 18 bases in between. Germline CDR1 reads LNHDA; CDR2 reads SQIVND (reference sequence). The CDR3 covers 17 residues. This chain's CDR3 is CASRRPGTTGSNQPQHF. The CDR3 nucleotides are TGTGCCAGTAGACGCCCGGGAACGACGGGTAGCAATCAGCCCCAGCATTTT.

This chain connects TRBV24-1 to TRBJ1-6; 8 nucleotides agree with TRBD1. Germline loops: CDR1 KGHDR, CDR2 SFDVKD. The V and J ends lost 7 bases and 5 bases, in that order; junction bases with no gene match: 9. This CDR3 is built from 16 residues. CDR3 DNA sequence: TGTGCCACCAGGGGGCCGGGACAGGCACATAATTCACCCCTCCACTTT. As protein: CATRGPGQAHNSPLHF.

The chain employs TRBV4-3 and TRBJ2-7, with D tentatively TRBD2 (5 bases). This CDR3 is 15 amino acids long. Trimming took off 0 bases at V and 6 bases at J, with 15 bases between the two ends. The germline CDR1 and CDR2 sequences are LGHNA and YSLEER. The CDR3 spells CASSQETRTGSEQYF. As DNA, the CDR3 is TGCGCCAGCAGCCAAGAAACTAGGACGGGTTCCGAGCAGTACTTC.

This chain connects TRBV4-2 to TRBJ1-2, with D perhaps matching TRBD1 (5 bases). The V end was cut by 1 base, the J end by 6 bases, with 15 bases between. The CDR3 runs 15 residues. CDR1 and CDR2 (germline): LGHNA, YNFKEQ. The CDR3 protein is CASSQVGQGKNGYTF. The CDR3 DNA reads as TGTGCCAGCAGCCAAGTAGGGCAGGGAAAGAATGGCTACACCTTC.

V gene TRBV20-1 combines with J gene TRBJ2-2; a weak D match, TRBD1 (6 bases). With 3 bases removed from V and 8 bases from J, the gap between germline ends came to 19 bases. CDR1 is DFQATT and CDR2 is SNEGSKA in the germline V gene (reference sequence). The CDR3 is 15 amino acids. CDR3 amino acids: CSASQLGGRIGELFF. In nucleotides, the CDR3 is TGCAGTGCTAGTCAACTAGGGGGTCGTATTGGGGAGCTGTTTTTT.